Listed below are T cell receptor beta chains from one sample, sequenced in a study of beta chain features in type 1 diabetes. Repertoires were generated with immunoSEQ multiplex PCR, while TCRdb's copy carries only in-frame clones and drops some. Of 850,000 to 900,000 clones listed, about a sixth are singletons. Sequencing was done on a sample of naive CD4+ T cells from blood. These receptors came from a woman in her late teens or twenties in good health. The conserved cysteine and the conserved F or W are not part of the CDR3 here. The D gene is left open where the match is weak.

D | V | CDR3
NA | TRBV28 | ASSLRGPGELF
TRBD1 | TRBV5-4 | ASSHRNRGRTGELF
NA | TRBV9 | ASSVGSYNEQF
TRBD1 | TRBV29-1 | SAGGSSYEQY
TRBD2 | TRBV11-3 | ASSLKGAGGQF
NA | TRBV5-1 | ASSNPTGGGTTTEAF
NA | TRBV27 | ASSFRPRDLGEKLF
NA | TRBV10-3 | AIRRETRELF
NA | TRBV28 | ASRGSNQPQH
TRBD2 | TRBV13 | ASSRGRYQRERSEETQY
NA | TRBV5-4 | ASSLVEGSYEQY
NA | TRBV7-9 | ASSLMANEQF
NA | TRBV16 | ASSQSSRVRNQPQH
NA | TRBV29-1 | SVTKKEAF
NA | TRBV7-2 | ASSLDRAIDGELF
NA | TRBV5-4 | ASSLVGPTDTQY
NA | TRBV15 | ATSRDRGSGELF
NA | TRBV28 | ASSRAGGGAIKGYT
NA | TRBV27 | ASSQDTDTQY
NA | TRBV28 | ASSLPHFGTEAF
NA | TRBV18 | ASSPTGAYEQY
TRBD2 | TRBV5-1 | ASSPEGLAPNEQF
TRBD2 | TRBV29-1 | SVGLLADSYNEQF
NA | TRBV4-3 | ASSQSAPGQTVGSGANVLT
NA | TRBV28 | ASSSLIARGEQY
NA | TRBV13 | ASSDRQAARNEQF
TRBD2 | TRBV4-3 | ASSKLAGVGENIQY
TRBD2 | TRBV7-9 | ASSRSGSDTQY
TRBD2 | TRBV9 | ASSRLAGGSSPSYNEQF
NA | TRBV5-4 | ASSLPGREGTDTQY
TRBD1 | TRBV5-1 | ASSLMVGTGTYEQY
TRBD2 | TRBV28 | ASSAGGTDTQY
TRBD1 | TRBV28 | ASSLWETTGGDGYT
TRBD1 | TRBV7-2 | ASSLVRLGQGETQY
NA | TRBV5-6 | ASSLVDTAYNEQF
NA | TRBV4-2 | ASSQAAYSNQPQH
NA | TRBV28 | ASTPDRNQPQH
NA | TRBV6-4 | ASSDSKTGGNEQF
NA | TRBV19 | ASSIDVSGSSYEQY
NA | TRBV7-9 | ASSPRIYEQY